Listed below are T cell receptor beta chains from one sample, sequenced in a study of beta chain features in type 1 diabetes. Produced via immunoSEQ multiplex PCR; TCRdb's table is partial and in-frame only. The repertoire holds under 400,000 clones, with roughly 12% as singletons. The source material was naive CD4+ T cells from blood. The receptors stem from a woman aged 18-35 years with type 1 diabetes. The CDR3 runs from the conserved cysteine through the conserved F or W. The order of the fields is clone size, V gene, J gene, D gene, CDR3 DNA, CDR3 protein. A D gene is named only where the DNA matches it firmly. Rows may omit the clone size; those that give it use once, few, many or a size class.

size: -
V: TRBV28
J: TRBJ2-3
D: -
DNA: TGTGCCAGCAGTCCCGAAGGGACACGGCACAGCGATACGCAGTATTTT
CDR3: CASSPEGTRHSDTQYF

size: -
V: TRBV11-2
J: TRBJ2-1
D: TRBD2
DNA: TGTGCCAGCAGCTATGGGGGTAGCGGGAGACTTGCCTACAATGAGCAGTTCTTC
CDR3: CASSYGGSGRLAYNEQFF

size: -
V: TRBV18
J: TRBJ2-3
D: -
DNA: TGTGCCAGCTCCTCACCAGTTGTGACAGATACGCAGTATTTT
CDR3: CASSSPVVTDTQYF

size: few
V: TRBV27
J: TRBJ1-2
D: TRBD1
DNA: TGTGCCAGCAGTCCCTATAGACAGGGTCGGGTTGGCTACACCTTC
CDR3: CASSPYRQGRVGYTF

size: few
V: TRBV28
J: TRBJ2-7
D: -
DNA: TGTGCCAGCACCAACCAGGCTCAGCAGTACTTC
CDR3: CASTNQAQQYF

size: -
V: TRBV11-2
J: TRBJ2-1
D: -
DNA: TGTGCCAGCAGCTTAGGGGCGTATCATGAGCAGTTCTTC
CDR3: CASSLGAYHEQFF

size: -
V: TRBV28
J: TRBJ2-7
D: -
DNA: TGTGCCAGCAGCCTAGGGGATCGGGCGTACGAGCAGTACTTC
CDR3: CASSLGDRAYEQYF

size: -
V: TRBV7-2
J: TRBJ2-7
D: TRBD1
DNA: TGTGCCAGCAGCTTGGAGGGACAGGGCCTTCGGGAGCAGTACTTC
CDR3: CASSLEGQGLREQYF

size: -
V: TRBV19
J: TRBJ1-1
D: TRBD1
DNA: TGTGCCAGTAGTCCAGGGGGCACTGAAGCTTTCTTT
CDR3: CASSPGGTEAFF

size: -
V: TRBV28
J: TRBJ2-1
D: TRBD2
DNA: TGTGCCAGCACGGGGGGCAATGAGCAGTTCTTC
CDR3: CASTGGNEQFF

size: few
V: TRBV6-6
J: TRBJ2-3
D: -
DNA: TGTGCCAGCACCCCGACACCGAGCACAGATACGCAGTATTTT
CDR3: CASTPTPSTDTQYF

size: -
V: TRBV2
J: TRBJ1-2
D: -
DNA: TGTGCCAGCAGTCCGGACAGCAACTATGGCTACACCTTC
CDR3: CASSPDSNYGYTF

size: few
V: TRBV18
J: TRBJ2-7
D: TRBD1
DNA: TGTGCCAGCTCAGGACAGGGAGAAGTGCTATTC
CDR3: CASSGQGEVLF

size: few
V: TRBV5-4
J: TRBJ2-1
D: TRBD1
DNA: TGTGCCAGCAGCTATGAGGACAGGCGGACGGGCAATGAGCAGTTCTTC
CDR3: CASSYEDRRTGNEQFF

size: -
V: TRBV4-3
J: TRBJ1-1
D: -
DNA: TGCGCCAGCAGCCGCCTTCAGGGGAACACTGAAGCTTTCTTT
CDR3: CASSRLQGNTEAFF

size: -
V: TRBV19
J: TRBJ1-2
D: -
DNA: TGTGCCAGTAATCCTAGGGGCTATGGCTACACCTTC
CDR3: CASNPRGYGYTF

size: -
V: TRBV9
J: TRBJ2-7
D: TRBD1
DNA: TGTGCCAGCAGCGTAGATCCCTACCGGGACAGGGTTCCCTACGAGCAGTACTTC
CDR3: CASSVDPYRDRVPYEQYF

size: -
V: TRBV7-2
J: TRBJ2-7
D: TRBD1
DNA: TGTGCCAGCAGCTTAGAAGGGCAGGGGGCTATCTACGAGCAGTACTTC
CDR3: CASSLEGQGAIYEQYF

size: -
V: TRBV19
J: TRBJ1-1
D: -
DNA: TGTGCCAGTGCCCGGGAGTCTGTTGCAGCTGAAGCTTTCTTT
CDR3: CASARESVAAEAFF

size: -
V: TRBV7-2
J: TRBJ2-1
D: TRBD2
DNA: TGTGCCAGCAAACCCTTAGGCGGGAGGGCAAATGAGCAGTTCTTC
CDR3: CASKPLGGRANEQFF

size: few
V: TRBV7-9
J: TRBJ1-2
D: -
DNA: TGTGCCAGCAGCCCGCTACATGGCTACACCTTC
CDR3: CASSPLHGYTF

size: few
V: TRBV4-3
J: TRBJ2-3
D: -
DNA: TGCGCCAGCAGCCAAGCCGTGACAGATACGCAGTATTTT
CDR3: CASSQAVTDTQYF

size: once
V: TRBV6-5
J: TRBJ2-5
D: -
DNA: TGTGCCAGCAGCCGGGGACTCCAAGAGACCCAGTACTTC
CDR3: CASSRGLQETQYF

size: few
V: TRBV30
J: TRBJ2-1
D: TRBD2
DNA: TGTGCCTGGAGTACGGGACTAGCGGGAGAGGATGAGCAGTTCTTC
CDR3: CAWSTGLAGEDEQFF

size: few
V: TRBV7-9
J: TRBJ2-1
D: TRBD2
DNA: TGTGCCAGCAGCTTAGCCTCCGGGACTAGAGGGAATGAGCAGTTCTTC
CDR3: CASSLASGTRGNEQFF

size: -
V: TRBV29-1
J: TRBJ2-5
D: -
DNA: TGCAGCGTTATTTGGCCAGAAGAGACCCAGTACTTC
CDR3: CSVIWPEETQYF